The present TCR beta chain was sequenced within a study of T cell repertoires in cytomegalovirus infection. Germline V gives CDR1 KGHSH, CDR2 LQKENI. Between the trimmed V and J ends, which lost 0 bases and 7 bases, there was a span of 12 bases. This CDR3 region has 15 residues. TCRdb re-called the reads with MiXCR, one entry per CDR3 protein. The sample records about 530,000 distinct CDR3 sequences, about 30% being singletons. The TCR originated in a human donor in good health (CMV status not recorded). Some clones in this sample may be carry-over from other donors' samples. V is TRBV18 and J is TRBJ1-4; TRBD1 might be the D (5 bases). The sequencing sample was made of PBMCs. The CDR3 DNA reads TGTGCCAGCTCACCACCGAACGGGGACGGTGAAAAACTGTTTTTT. This sequence encodes CASSPPNGDGEKLFF. Full variable domain (remainder filled in from reference TRBV18 and TRBJ1-4): NAGVMQNPRHLVRRRGQEARLRCSPMKGHSHVYWYRQLPEEGLKFMVYLQKENIIDESGMPKERFSAEFPKEGPSILRIQQVVRGDSAAYFCASSPPNGDGEKLFFGSGTQLSVL.